The rows below give T cell receptor beta chains drawn from one sample of a study of CD8+ T cells in alopecia areata. The assay was immunoSEQ multiplex PCR, and TCRdb's table has in-frame clones only and misses some. The data hold some 220,000 clones, with around three fifths observed a single time. The sample was CD4+ T cells sorted from blood, taken at week 4, from a patient treated with tofacitinib. The receptors stem from a human donor with alopecia areata. CDR3s include the opening cysteine and the closing phenylalanine or tryptophan. The D gene is left open where the match is weak. Part of the rows lack a size; the others show once, few, many or a class for expanded clones.

CDR3 length: 14
V gene: TRBV7-2
J gene: TRBJ1-5
D gene: NA
clone size: once
CDR3 protein: CASSFGGSGQPQHF
CDR3 DNA: TGTGCCAGCAGCTTCGGGGGATCGGGTCAGCCCCAGCATTTT

CDR3 length: 14
V gene: TRBV5-1
J gene: TRBJ1-2
D gene: NA
clone size: NA
CDR3 protein: CASSLRGDTYGYTF
CDR3 DNA: TGCGCCAGCAGTTTGAGGGGGGATACCTATGGCTACACCTTC

CDR3 length: 16
V gene: TRBV4-1
J gene: TRBJ1-2
D gene: NA
clone size: few
CDR3 protein: CASSLRSSRDPGGYTF
CDR3 DNA: TGCGCCAGCAGCCTAAGATCTTCTCGGGACCCTGGAGGCTACACCTTC

CDR3 length: 13
V gene: TRBV29-1
J gene: TRBJ1-5
D gene: NA
clone size: NA
CDR3 protein: CSFREGDVQPQHF
CDR3 DNA: TGCAGCTTTCGGGAGGGGGACGTTCAACCCCAGCATTTT

CDR3 length: 13
V gene: TRBV30
J gene: TRBJ1-1
D gene: NA
clone size: NA
CDR3 protein: CAWSVLRSTEAFF
CDR3 DNA: TGTGCCTGGAGTGTACTTCGGAGCACTGAAGCTTTCTTT

CDR3 length: 14
V gene: TRBV18
J gene: TRBJ2-5
D gene: TRBD2
clone size: NA
CDR3 protein: CASSPTSDQETQYF
CDR3 DNA: TGTGCCAGCTCACCGACTAGCGACCAAGAGACCCAGTACTTC

CDR3 length: 11
V gene: TRBV29-1
J gene: TRBJ2-2
D gene: NA
clone size: NA
CDR3 protein: CSVESTGELFF
CDR3 DNA: TGCAGCGTTGAGAGCACCGGGGAGCTGTTTTTT

CDR3 length: 12
V gene: TRBV7-2
J gene: TRBJ1-2
D gene: NA
clone size: few
CDR3 protein: CASSYTGMGYTF
CDR3 DNA: TGTGCCAGCAGCTATACAGGGATGGGCTACACCTTC

CDR3 length: 15
V gene: TRBV7-8
J gene: TRBJ2-7
D gene: TRBD1
clone size: few
CDR3 protein: CASSFHRDRDYEQYF
CDR3 DNA: TGTGCCAGCAGCTTCCACCGGGACAGGGACTACGAGCAGTACTTC

CDR3 length: 14
V gene: TRBV5-1
J gene: TRBJ2-3
D gene: NA
clone size: NA
CDR3 protein: CASSLADPTDTQYF
CDR3 DNA: TGCGCCAGCAGCTTGGCTGACCCCACAGATACGCAGTATTTT

CDR3 length: 14
V gene: TRBV28
J gene: TRBJ2-5
D gene: TRBD2
clone size: few
CDR3 protein: CASSQRGSGETQYF
CDR3 DNA: TGTGCCAGCAGTCAGCGGGGGAGCGGAGAGACCCAGTACTTC

CDR3 length: 12
V gene: TRBV29-1
J gene: TRBJ1-2
D gene: NA
clone size: NA
CDR3 protein: CSVVGGDYGYTF
CDR3 DNA: TGCAGCGTTGTGGGCGGGGACTATGGCTACACCTTC

CDR3 length: 16
V gene: TRBV4-2
J gene: TRBJ1-6
D gene: NA
clone size: NA
CDR3 protein: CASSPSAGPRLSPLHF
CDR3 DNA: TGTGCCAGCAGCCCATCCGCCGGGCCCCGTCTCTCACCCCTCCACTTT

CDR3 length: 14
V gene: TRBV30
J gene: TRBJ1-1
D gene: NA
clone size: NA
CDR3 protein: CAWSVRQPNTEAFF
CDR3 DNA: TGTGCCTGGAGTGTACGGCAGCCAAACACTGAAGCTTTCTTT

CDR3 length: 13
V gene: TRBV7-2
J gene: TRBJ2-7
D gene: NA
clone size: few
CDR3 protein: CASSVALWNEQYF
CDR3 DNA: TGTGCCAGCAGTGTCGCTTTGTGGAACGAGCAGTACTTC

CDR3 length: 13
V gene: TRBV30
J gene: TRBJ1-1
D gene: NA
clone size: NA
CDR3 protein: CASEGQKNTEAFF
CDR3 DNA: TGTGCCTCCGAGGGGCAGAAGAACACTGAAGCTTTCTTT

CDR3 length: 15
V gene: TRBV11-2
J gene: TRBJ2-4
D gene: TRBD1
clone size: NA
CDR3 protein: CAGGTGGRAKNIQYF
CDR3 DNA: TGTGCCGGGGGGACAGGGGGTCGGGCCAAAAACATTCAGTACTTC

CDR3 length: 16
V gene: TRBV4-3
J gene: TRBJ2-7
D gene: TRBD2
clone size: NA
CDR3 protein: CASSQDDGTSRYEQYF
CDR3 DNA: TGCGCCAGCAGCCAAGATGATGGGACTAGCCGGTACGAGCAGTACTTC

CDR3 length: 15
V gene: TRBV5-1
J gene: TRBJ2-5
D gene: TRBD1
clone size: NA
CDR3 protein: CASTLGGQRQETQYF
CDR3 DNA: TGCGCCAGCACCCTTGGGGGACAGCGACAAGAGACCCAGTACTTC

CDR3 length: 15
V gene: TRBV11-1
J gene: TRBJ2-7
D gene: TRBD1
clone size: few
CDR3 protein: CASRLTGTGGYEQYF
CDR3 DNA: TGTGCCAGCCGCTTAACCGGGACAGGGGGATACGAGCAGTACTTC

CDR3 length: 14
V gene: TRBV29-1
J gene: TRBJ2-7
D gene: NA
clone size: NA
CDR3 protein: CSVAIGDAAYEQYF
CDR3 DNA: TGCAGCGTTGCAATAGGGGACGCGGCCTACGAGCAGTACTTC

CDR3 length: 12
V gene: TRBV29-1
J gene: TRBJ1-1
D gene: NA
clone size: NA
CDR3 protein: CSSGDGAGRAFF
CDR3 DNA: TGCAGCTCTGGGGATGGGGCAGGACGAGCTTTCTTT

CDR3 length: 14
V gene: TRBV13
J gene: TRBJ2-3
D gene: NA
clone size: few
CDR3 protein: CASSLLQSTDTQYF
CDR3 DNA: TGTGCCAGCAGCTTATTGCAGAGCACAGATACGCAGTATTTT

CDR3 length: 15
V gene: TRBV4-3
J gene: TRBJ2-1
D gene: NA
clone size: few
CDR3 protein: CASSQDVRGHNEQFF
CDR3 DNA: TGCGCCAGCAGCCAAGATGTGAGGGGCCACAATGAGCAGTTCTTC

CDR3 length: 16
V gene: TRBV5-1
J gene: TRBJ2-5
D gene: TRBD2
clone size: once
CDR3 protein: CASSLVTSGAGETQYF
CDR3 DNA: TGCGCCAGCAGCTTGGTAACTAGCGGGGCCGGGGAGACCCAGTACTTC

CDR3 length: 16
V gene: TRBV27
J gene: TRBJ1-5
D gene: NA
clone size: NA
CDR3 protein: CASSLKQGGGNQPQHF
CDR3 DNA: TGTGCCAGCAGTTTAAAGCAGGGAGGAGGCAATCAGCCCCAGCATTTT

CDR3 length: 14
V gene: TRBV29-1
J gene: TRBJ1-1
D gene: NA
clone size: few
CDR3 protein: CSVKIGLMNTEAFF
CDR3 DNA: TGCAGCGTTAAAATAGGATTAATGAACACTGAAGCTTTCTTT

CDR3 length: 16
V gene: TRBV21-1
J gene: TRBJ2-6
D gene: NA
clone size: few
CDR3 protein: CASSKLGSPEANVLTF
CDR3 DNA: TGTGCCAGCAGCAAATTGGGGTCTCCTGAGGCCAACGTCCTGACTTTC

CDR3 length: 15
V gene: TRBV5-6
J gene: TRBJ2-7
D gene: NA
clone size: once
CDR3 protein: CASSSAALLSYEQYF
CDR3 DNA: TGTGCCAGCAGCTCCGCGGCGCTACTCTCCTACGAGCAGTACTTC

CDR3 length: 14
V gene: TRBV12-5
J gene: TRBJ1-2
D gene: NA
clone size: NA
CDR3 protein: CASATSGRPYGYTF
CDR3 DNA: TGTGCTAGTGCCACGAGTGGCCGACCCTATGGCTACACCTTC

CDR3 length: 15
V gene: TRBV5-1
J gene: TRBJ1-6
D gene: NA
clone size: few
CDR3 protein: CASGYSGGGESPLHF
CDR3 DNA: TGCGCCAGCGGATACTCAGGAGGTGGAGAATCACCCCTCCACTTT

CDR3 length: 13
V gene: TRBV29-1
J gene: TRBJ2-4
D gene: NA
clone size: NA
CDR3 protein: CSVRGERGIIQYF
CDR3 DNA: TGCAGCGTTCGAGGGGAACGGGGGATCATTCAGTACTTC

CDR3 length: 14
V gene: TRBV25-1
J gene: TRBJ1-5
D gene: TRBD1
clone size: NA
CDR3 protein: CASSRQGQNQPQHF
CDR3 DNA: TGTGCCAGCAGCCGACAGGGTCAGAATCAGCCCCAGCATTTT

CDR3 length: 15
V gene: TRBV29-1
J gene: TRBJ1-6
D gene: NA
clone size: NA
CDR3 protein: CSVKLEAVANSPLHF
CDR3 DNA: TGCAGCGTTAAACTAGAGGCAGTCGCCAATTCACCCCTCCACTTT

CDR3 length: 16
V gene: TRBV4-3
J gene: TRBJ2-3
D gene: NA
clone size: NA
CDR3 protein: CASSQTSSGPTDTQYF
CDR3 DNA: TGCGCCAGCAGCCAAACGTCGTCAGGCCCCACAGATACGCAGTATTTT

CDR3 length: 12
V gene: TRBV9
J gene: TRBJ2-3
D gene: NA
clone size: NA
CDR3 protein: CASSAVTDTQYF
CDR3 DNA: TGTGCCAGCAGCGCTGTAACAGATACGCAGTATTTT

CDR3 length: 13
V gene: TRBV5-4
J gene: TRBJ2-1
D gene: NA
clone size: NA
CDR3 protein: CASSLDRANEQFF
CDR3 DNA: TGTGCCAGCAGCTTGGACAGAGCCAATGAGCAGTTCTTC

CDR3 length: 13
V gene: TRBV30
J gene: TRBJ1-1
D gene: NA
clone size: NA
CDR3 protein: CAWTFQANTEAFF
CDR3 DNA: TGTGCCTGGACTTTTCAAGCGAACACTGAAGCTTTCTTT

CDR3 length: 12
V gene: TRBV29-1
J gene: TRBJ2-7
D gene: NA
clone size: NA
CDR3 protein: CSVEDAGTEQYF
CDR3 DNA: TGCAGCGTTGAAGATGCAGGGACCGAGCAGTACTTC

CDR3 length: 14
V gene: TRBV10-1
J gene: TRBJ1-1
D gene: NA
clone size: few
CDR3 protein: CASSAQGENTEAFF
CDR3 DNA: TGCGCCAGCAGTGCCCAAGGGGAGAACACTGAAGCTTTCTTT

CDR3 length: 19
V gene: TRBV5-6
J gene: TRBJ2-3
D gene: NA
clone size: NA
CDR3 protein: CASSFGPPLGDSRGREQYF
CDR3 DNA: TGTGCCAGCAGCTTTGGGCCCCCACTTGGGGACTCGCGTGGCCGCGAACAGTATTTT

CDR3 length: 14
V gene: TRBV13
J gene: TRBJ2-6
D gene: NA
clone size: few
CDR3 protein: CASSSNSGANVLTF
CDR3 DNA: TGTGCCAGCAGTTCCAACTCTGGGGCCAACGTCCTGACTTTC

CDR3 length: 13
V gene: TRBV23-1
J gene: TRBJ2-7
D gene: NA
clone size: once
CDR3 protein: CASSHPRGYEQYF
CDR3 DNA: TGCGCCAGCAGTCACCCTCGGGGATACGAGCAGTACTTC

CDR3 length: 13
V gene: TRBV5-6
J gene: TRBJ2-4
D gene: NA
clone size: few
CDR3 protein: CASRERAKNIQYF
CDR3 DNA: TGTGCCAGCAGGGAGCGGGCCAAAAACATTCAGTACTTC

CDR3 length: 16
V gene: TRBV4-3
J gene: TRBJ2-7
D gene: TRBD1
clone size: NA
CDR3 protein: CASSQELGQGPYEQYF
CDR3 DNA: TGCGCCAGCAGCCAAGAGCTGGGACAGGGTCCGTACGAGCAGTACTTC

CDR3 length: 15
V gene: TRBV4-3
J gene: TRBJ2-5
D gene: NA
clone size: NA
CDR3 protein: CASSQAPGYQETQYF
CDR3 DNA: TGCGCCAGCAGCCAAGCTCCGGGGTACCAAGAGACCCAGTACTTC

CDR3 length: 13
V gene: TRBV5-1
J gene: TRBJ1-5
D gene: NA
clone size: NA
CDR3 protein: CASSLDSNQPQHF
CDR3 DNA: TGCGCCAGCAGCTTGGATAGCAATCAGCCCCAGCATTTT

CDR3 length: 18
V gene: TRBV4-3
J gene: TRBJ1-1
D gene: NA
clone size: NA
CDR3 protein: CASSQGPGIGVSRTEAFF
CDR3 DNA: TGCGCCAGCAGCCAAGGTCCGGGGATCGGGGTCTCTCGGACTGAAGCTTTCTTT

CDR3 length: 13
V gene: TRBV6-1
J gene: TRBJ1-5
D gene: TRBD1
clone size: NA
CDR3 protein: CASKDRVGQPQHF
CDR3 DNA: TGTGCCAGCAAGGACAGGGTGGGTCAGCCCCAGCATTTT

CDR3 length: 15
V gene: TRBV11-2
J gene: TRBJ2-3
D gene: NA
clone size: NA
CDR3 protein: CASSLSRFGTDTQYF
CDR3 DNA: TGTGCCAGCAGCTTATCCAGATTCGGCACAGATACGCAGTATTTT

CDR3 length: 11
V gene: TRBV20-1
J gene: TRBJ2-7
D gene: NA
clone size: NA
CDR3 protein: CSATSANEQYF
CDR3 DNA: TGCAGTGCCACCTCCGCCAACGAGCAGTACTTC